This T cell receptor (beta chain) was retrieved from a study of beta chain features in type 1 diabetes. Sequencing targeted expressed TCRB transcripts, as all isolated RNA had been reverse transcribed. Clones were read by immunoSEQ multiplex PCR, and TCRdb kept only the in-frame ones, dropping some. Of a few hundred thousand clones listed, roughly 20% were seen once; the top ten hold around 0.028%. The table lists this clone with a few counts. Its antigen is currently unknown. Study observations and caveats: In patients and controls equally, PCR might favor templates that are shorter. TCRB CDR3s were moderately but significantly shorter in Type 1 diabetes patients in all four CD4+ subsets.

Germline assignment: CDR1 LGHNA and CDR2 YSLEER. The CDR3 covers 13 residues. V was shortened by 1 base and J by 0 bases, with 3 bases between the two germline ends. The TCR was taken from a woman between 40 and 50 years old with type 1 diabetes. The J gene is TRBJ1-1, the V gene TRBV4-3, with D unclear. The sample comprised naive CD4+ T cells from blood. CDR3 sequence (DNA): TGCGCCAGCAGCCAAGTCATGAACACTGAAGCTTTCTTT. Amino acid sequence: CASSQVMNTEAFF.